This entry concerns a single TCR beta chain. Its antigen is as yet unknown. The CDR3 loop spans 15 amino acids. V shed 0 bases and J shed 1 base, with 10 bases lying between them. Per the germline V gene, CDR1 is SGHNT and CDR2 is YYREEE (reference sequence). This record belongs to a study of beta chain features in type 1 diabetes. General study points: Patients with Type 1 diabetes showed moderately but significantly shorter TCRB CDR3s in all four CD4+ subsets.

Investigators reverse transcribed all isolated RNA, so they sequenced expressed TCRB transcripts. Sequenced by immunoSEQ multiplex PCR; TCRdb stores in-frame clones only, minus some. The sample lists nearly 700,000 clones, 10% to 15% occurring once. The chain combines TRBV5-4 with TRBJ1-1, with a possible D match to TRBD1 (5 bases). The sequence came from a man between 18 and 35 years old with type 1 diabetes. The specimen sequenced was naive CD4+ T cells from blood. CDR3 sequence (DNA): TGTGCCAGCAGCTTGGACAGGCTCTCGAACACTGAAGCTTTCTTT. It is translated as CASSLDRLSNTEAFF. Full variable domain (remainder filled in from reference TRBV5-4 and TRBJ1-1): ETGVTQSPTHLIKTRGQQVTLRCSSQSGHNTVSWYQQALGQGPQFIFQYYREEENGRGNFPPRFSGLQFPNYSSELNVNALELDDSALYLCASSLDRLSNTEAFFGQGTRLTVV.